Following are 26 T cell receptor beta chains from one sample sequenced in a study of T-cell memory formation after mild COVID-19. TCRdb analysed the 5' RACE reads with MiXCR anew, one entry per CDR3 protein. The sample includes 400,000 or so distinct CDR3 sequences, around a fifth of them seen just once. Specimen: PBMCs or a T cell subset sorted from them (not recorded which). The receptors come from an adult woman who had mild COVID-19 (a few samples of this study predate the infection). Cell type and time point are not known.

This clonotype has more than one count but fewer than ten. V gene TRBV7-2 combines with J gene TRBJ2-1, with 8 bases identical to TRBD2. The V segment lost 2 bases and the J segment 7 bases; nucleotides outside the gene matches: 7. CDR1 is SGHTA and CDR2 is FQGNSA in the germline V gene. The CDR3 extends over 15 amino acids. The CDR3 sequence: CASSLSGGGRNEQFF. DNA of the CDR3: TGTGCCAGCAGCTTAAGTGGCGGGGGGCGTAATGAGCAGTTCTTC. The full variable domain, its missing parts supplied by reference TRBV7-2 and TRBJ2-1, is GAGVSQSPSNKVTEKGKDVELRCDPISGHTALYWYRQSLGQGLEFLIYFQGNSAPDKSGLPSDRFSAERTGGSVSTLTIQRTQQEDSAVYLCASSLSGGGRNEQFFGPGTRLTVL.

The chain recombines TRBV20-1 with TRBJ2-3; D unresolved. Germline values: CDR1 DFQATT, CDR2 SNEGSKA (reference sequence). V was clipped by 0 bases and J by 3 bases, with 7 bases between them. This CDR3 has 13 residues. The CDR3 nucleotides are TGCAGTGCTAGAGATCCTGAGACAGATACGCAGTATTTT. This encodes CSARDPETDTQYF.

The CDR3 reads CAWSGVNSGYTF. The CDR3 nucleotides are TGTGCCTGGAGTGGGGTAAATTCAGGCTACACCTTC. This chain joins TRBV30 and TRBJ1-2; no firm D call. The germline CDR1 and CDR2 sequences are GTSNPN and SVGIG (reference sequence). This CDR3 has 12 residues. V was shortened by 1 base and J by 8 bases, with 11 bases between the two germline ends.

A few counts support this clonotype. The chain links TRBV7-8 to TRBJ2-7; D uncertain. This CDR3 comprises 13 residues. Germline V CDR1 and CDR2: SGHVS, FQNEAQ. V lost 5 bases and J lost 4, with 12 bases in between. The CDR3 bases are TGTGCCAGCAGCACAGCGACCCAGTACGAGCAGTACTTC. It codes for CASSTATQYEQYF.

This clonotype was seen more than once but under ten times. The chain employs TRBV4-1 and TRBJ2-1; D unclear. Trimming took off 0 bases at V and 3 bases at J, with 6 bases between the two ends. Germline values: CDR1 MGHRA, CDR2 YSYEKL. This CDR3 is 14 amino acids long. The CDR3 loop is CASSQDVFYNEQFF. The DNA of the CDR3 is TGCGCCAGCAGCCAAGATGTATTCTACAATGAGCAGTTCTTC.

Only a few counts were recorded for this clonotype. The chain combines TRBV30 with TRBJ1-1; D is perhaps TRBD1 (5 bases). The CDR3 spans 11 residues. Germline V gene sequence: CDR1 GTSNPN, CDR2 SVGIG (reference sequence). V lost 3 bases, J lost 11 bases, and 13 bases lay in between. Written as DNA, the CDR3 is TGTGCCTGGAGAGACAGCTGGTGGGCTTTCTTT. Its protein is CAWRDSWWAFF.

The chain combines TRBV12-3 or TRBV12-4 with TRBJ2-7; maybe TRBD1 (5 bases). The CDR3 runs to 14 residues. Trimming removed 6 bases at V and 5 bases at J, with 17 bases between. The DNA of the CDR3 is TGTGCCAGCAGCCCTAATCCCCAGGGCAACGAGCAGTACTTC. The encoded protein is CASSPNPQGNEQYF.

Points on this clonotype: At one end, the junction sequence differs from germline, possibly due to a read error. The chain combines TRBV7-7 with TRBJ2-2; 9 nucleotides align to TRBD1. CDR1 SSHAT and CDR2 FNYEAQ come from the germline V gene (reference sequence). The CDR3 is made up of 17 amino acids. The CDR3 DNA reads TGTGCTAGCAGCTTACTGGCGGGACAGGGTCACACCGGGGAGCTGTTTTTT. This codes for CASSLLAGQGHTGELFF.

This clonotype was observed a handful of times. In DNA, the CDR3 is TGTGCCAGCAGTTCTCTCCGGGACAGGGTTTTGTACTTC. This translates into CASSSLRDRVLYF. V usage is TRBV12-3 or TRBV12-4 and J usage is TRBJ2-7; TRBD1 aligns across 9 bases. CDR3 length equals 13 residues. The J segment lost 12 bases and the V segment lost 4 bases, leaving 10 bases of the junction unmatched.

There are many counts of this clonotype. The CDR3 is CASSLLAGVGNEQFF. The CDR3 nucleotides read TGTGCCAGCAGCTTACTAGCGGGAGTAGGGAATGAGCAGTTCTTC. The chain carries TRBV11-2 and TRBJ2-1, with 10 bases matching TRBD2. Germline CDR1 SGHAT, CDR2 FQNNGV. The V segment lost 2 bases and the J segment 7 bases; nucleotides outside the gene matches: 5. This CDR3 has 15 amino acids.

The rearrangement uses TRBV6-2 or TRBV6-3 and TRBJ1-4, with D perhaps matching TRBD1 (5 bases). Trimming stripped 5 bases from V and 8 bases from J, with 15 bases between. This CDR3 contains 14 residues. CDR1 and CDR2 from the germline V gene are MNHEY and SVGEGT. Here the CDR3 DNA reads TGTGCCAGCAGTCCCCGCGGGGCCGGAGAAAAACTGTTTTTT. It yields the protein CASSPRGAGEKLFF.

The chain has TRBV12-3 or TRBV12-4 and TRBJ2-3; no clear D. The CDR3 sequence is 15 residues long. Trimming cost V 7 bases and J 1 base, with 15 bases left between them. This CDR3 reads CASIPLTDGTDTQYF. As DNA, the CDR3 is TGTGCCAGCATCCCCCTGACGGACGGCACAGATACGCAGTATTTT.

On this clonotype: A read error may produce the germline difference seen at one junction end. The chain carries TRBV5-6 and TRBJ1-2; a weak D match, TRBD1 (5 bases). CDR1 and CDR2 from the germline V gene are SGHDT and YYEEEE. The CDR3 is 15 amino acids. In nucleotides, the CDR3 is TGTGCCAGCAGCATAATAGCGGGGGGGATGTATGTCTACACCTTC. It codes for CASSIIAGGMYVYTF.

This clonotype was counted only a few times. This sequence joins TRBV7-6 and TRBJ2-3; 13 nucleotides match TRBD2. V lost 2 bases and J lost 2; bases outside the gene matches: 13. This CDR3 contains 20 residues. Germline CDR1 reads SGHVS; CDR2 reads FNYEAQ. CDR3 residues: CASSLIQRLAGGAYTDTQYF. The CDR3 DNA sequence: TGTGCCAGCAGCTTAATCCAGAGACTAGCGGGAGGAGCCTACACAGATACGCAGTATTTT.

V is TRBV10-3 and J is TRBJ1-2; no reliable D call. Trimming took off 0 bases at V and 4 bases at J, with 15 bases between the two ends. This CDR3 contains 16 residues. Germline loops: CDR1 ENHRY, CDR2 SYGVKD. CDR3 region: CAISESAGRGPYGYTF. The CDR3 DNA sequence: TGTGCCATCAGTGAGTCAGCCGGGCGGGGTCCCTATGGCTACACCTTC.

This clonotype was counted between two and nine times. The rearrangement links TRBV12-3 or TRBV12-4 to TRBJ1-3; unclear D gene. The V and J ends lost 4 bases and 7 bases respectively, with 5 bases between them. The CDR3 is 11 amino acids. CDR3 amino acids: CASSSQNTIYF. Written as DNA, the CDR3 is TGTGCCAGCAGTTCCCAGAACACCATATATTTT.

This chain connects TRBV7-9 to TRBJ2-2; no clear D gene. Germline CDR1 and CDR2: SEHNR and FQNEAQ (reference sequence). Trimming took 5 bases from V and 5 from J, leaving 9 bases between them. CDR3 size: 13 residues. The CDR3 is CASSHLQTGELFF. DNA of the CDR3: TGTGCCAGCAGCCATCTTCAAACCGGGGAGCTGTTTTTT.

This clonotype was found once. The V call is TRBV5-6, the J call TRBJ1-2, with 7 bases aligning to TRBD1. The CDR3 spans 14 residues. Trimming removed 4 bases from V and 5 bases from J; junction bases left unmatched: 8. Germline CDR1 is SGHDT and CDR2 is YYEEEE. CDR3 DNA: TGTGCCAGCAGCCCGTCCGGGACAGCTTATGGCTACACCTTC. Translated: CASSPSGTAYGYTF. Filled out from reference TRBV5-6 and TRBJ1-2, the complete variable domain reads DAGVTQSPTHLIKTRGQQVTLRCSPKSGHDTVSWYQQALGQGPQFIFQYYEEEERQRGNFPDRFSGHQFPNYSSELNVNALLLGDSALYLCASSPSGTAYGYTFGSGTRLTVV.

This sequence joins TRBV7-3 and TRBJ2-3; 14 bases line up with TRBD2. This CDR3 is built from 18 residues. Germline values: CDR1 SGHTA, CDR2 FQGTGA. The V segment lost 4 bases and the J segment 1 base; nucleotides outside the gene matches: 7. CDR3 loop: CASSSGLAGALGTDTQYF. The CDR3, as DNA: TGTGCCAGCAGCTCGGGACTAGCGGGGGCCCTGGGCACAGATACGCAGTATTTT.

In its sample, this clonotype was seen a few times. This chain connects TRBV5-1 to TRBJ2-1; D is perhaps TRBD1 (6 bases). The CDR3 is 13 residues long. The V gene's germline CDR1 is SGHRS and CDR2 YFSETQ. V was clipped by 5 bases and J by 5 bases, with 11 bases between them. This CDR3 reads CASRTRTDNEQFF. The CDR3 DNA reads TGCGCCAGCAGAACTAGGACAGACAATGAGCAGTTCTTC.

V is TRBV7-6 and J is TRBJ2-7, with 10 bases fitting TRBD1. CDR3 size: 15 residues. Unmatched junction bases numbered 5, after V lost 4 bases and J lost 2 bases. Germline V gene sequence: CDR1 SGHVS, CDR2 FNYEAQ. CDR3 in amino acids: CASSSGQGGAYEQYF. CDR3 in DNA: TGTGCCAGCAGCTCAGGACAGGGGGGCGCCTACGAGCAGTACTTC.

This chain links TRBV15 with TRBJ1-1, with D maybe TRBD1 (5 bases). This CDR3 is 15 amino acids long. V shed 1 base and J shed 1 base, with 10 bases lying between them. Germline lookup yields CDR1 LNHNV and CDR2 YYDKDF (reference sequence). CDR3 DNA: TGTGCCACCAGCAGAGGGGACTTAAGGAACACTGAAGCTTTCTTT. Amino acid sequence: CATSRGDLRNTEAFF. The variable domain in full, with the rest retrieved from reference TRBV15 and TRBJ1-1, is DAMVIQNPRYQVTQFGKPVTLSCSQTLNHNVMYWYQQKSSQAPKLLFHYYDKDFNNEADTPDNFQSRRPNTSFCFLDIRSPGLGDTAMYLCATSRGDLRNTEAFFGQGTRLTVV.

This chain links TRBV5-1 with TRBJ2-3; TRBD2 is a possible D gene (6 bases). Germline lookup yields CDR1 SGHRS and CDR2 YFSETQ. The CDR3 loop spans 14 amino acids. Trimming removed 5 bases at V and 0 bases at J, with 10 bases between. CDR3 DNA: TGCGCCAGCAGGGTGGACTATAGCACAGATACGCAGTATTTT. Translation gives CASRVDYSTDTQYF.

V is TRBV12-3 or TRBV12-4 and J is TRBJ2-7; 7 bases are a match to TRBD2. This CDR3 has 15 amino acids. The trim removed 2 bases at V and 3 bases at J, leaving 7 bases unmatched. The CDR3 loop is CASSLTAGASYEQYF. The CDR3 DNA reads TGTGCCAGCAGTTTAACGGCGGGAGCTAGCTACGAGCAGTACTTC.

CDR3 DNA: TGTGCCACCAGTGACCCGACTAGCGGAATATACAATGAGCAGTTCTTC. This encodes CATSDPTSGIYNEQFF. J is TRBJ2-1 and V is TRBV24-1, with 9 bases aligning to TRBD2. Per germline, CDR1 KGHDR and CDR2 SFDVKD. The V gene end was trimmed by 4 bases and the J gene end by 4 bases; junction bases not matched to a gene: 7. The CDR3 spans 16 residues.

The chain joins TRBV12-3 or TRBV12-4 to TRBJ2-7; no clear D gene. The CDR3 consists of 15 residues. V lost 6 bases to trimming and J lost 1 base, with 16 bases between them. The CDR3 region has the DNA TGTGCCAGCAGCCAGACAAAAGCGCCTTCCTACGAGCAGTACTTC. It translates to CASSQTKAPSYEQYF.